The 16 T cell receptor beta chains below were found in one sample sequenced in a study of technical replicates of blood from a few donors. The assay was immunoSEQ multiplex PCR, and TCRdb's table has in-frame clones only and misses some. This table has 99,000 or so clones, 95% appearing once. Sample: T cells isolated from PBMCs. The source of these receptors is a human donor in good health.

This chain's CDR3 is CSVETGGRYEQYF. CDR3 nucleotides: TGCAGCGTAGAGACAGGGGGTAGGTACGAGCAGTACTTC. The V gene is TRBV29-1, the J gene TRBJ2-7, with 9 bases fitting TRBD1. Looked up from germline, CDR1 is SQVTM and CDR2 is ANQGSEA. The CDR3 consists of 13 residues. Losses at the gene ends were 6 bases for V and 4 bases for J; bases not matched to a gene: 7.

This sequence joins TRBV7-9 and TRBJ1-1; a possible D gene is TRBD1 (5 bases). From germline, CDR1 is SEHNR and CDR2 FQNEAQ (reference sequence). This CDR3 contains 14 residues. The V end lost 5 bases, the J end lost 1 base, and 11 bases lay between the germline ends. The CDR3 sequence is CASSQWGENTEAFF. CDR3 nucleotide sequence: TGTGCCAGCAGCCAATGGGGGGAGAACACTGAAGCTTTCTTT.

The chain couples TRBV29-1 to TRBJ2-5; tentatively, D is TRBD2 (6 bases). The V end was cut by 5 bases, the J end by 0 bases, with 10 bases between. CDR1 SQVTM and CDR2 ANQGSEA come from the germline V gene. The CDR3 contains 13 residues. The CDR3 protein is CSVNGGDQETQYF. The CDR3 DNA reads as TGCAGCGTTAACGGGGGTGACCAAGAGACCCAGTACTTC.

This clone showed up just once. The J gene is TRBJ2-3, the V gene TRBV19; 9 positions match TRBD2. Trimming took 3 bases from V and 2 from J; bases not matched to a gene: 6. Germline V gives CDR1 LNHDA, CDR2 SQIVND (reference sequence). The CDR3 extends over 16 amino acids. CDR3 sequence reads: CASSILTSGFTDTQYF. Written as DNA, the CDR3 is TGTGCCAGTAGTATCTTGACTAGCGGATTCACAGATACGCAGTATTTT.

The CDR3 sequence is CASSDMTGVTYNEQFF. The CDR3 DNA reads TGTGCCAGCAGTGATATGACGGGAGTCACCTACAATGAGCAGTTCTTC. The V gene is TRBV25-1, the J gene TRBJ2-1, with a weak D call TRBD2 (6 bases). Trimming took 3 bases from V and 2 from J, leaving 14 bases between them. CDR1 is MGHDK and CDR2 is SYGVNS in the germline V gene. This CDR3 contains 16 residues.

This clone was picked up a small number of times. The V call is TRBV27, the J call TRBJ1-1, with a weak D call TRBD1 (6 bases). Germline lookup yields CDR1 MNHEY and CDR2 SMNVEV (reference sequence). This CDR3 comprises 14 residues. The V end lost 2 bases, the J end lost 4 bases, and 11 bases lay between the germline ends. In DNA, the CDR3 is TGTGCCAGCAGTTTAAATCAGGGGTCCACTGAAGCTTTCTTT. Protein product: CASSLNQGSTEAFF.

The chain joins TRBV11-2 to TRBJ2-3; D is ambiguous. This CDR3 has 14 amino acids. Trimming removed 2 bases from V and 12 bases from J, with 18 bases in between. Per germline, CDR1 SGHAT and CDR2 FQNNGV. The CDR3 coding sequence is TGTGCCAGCAGCTTATCTGTTCACAGTTCGACCCAGTATTTT. Its protein product is CASSLSVHSSTQYF.

This rearrangement joins TRBV29-1 to TRBJ2-1; no reliable D call. Trimming took off 4 bases at V and 1 base at J, with 5 bases between the two ends. This CDR3 region has 12 residues. Germline V gives CDR1 SQVTM, CDR2 ANQGSEA. The CDR3 protein is CSVAQSYNEQFF. For the CDR3, the DNA is TGCAGCGTTGCTCAGTCCTACAATGAGCAGTTCTTC.

The chain combines TRBV10-3 with TRBJ2-1; 11 bases align to TRBD2. The CDR3 covers 16 residues. J lost 8 bases, V lost 0 bases, and 6 bases had no gene match. Per germline, CDR1 ENHRY and CDR2 SYGVKD. The CDR3 bases are TGTGCCATCAGTGAGTCGGTAGCGGGAGGGCTCGATGAGCAGTTCTTC. Encoded protein: CAISESVAGGLDEQFF.

The chain recombines TRBV5-4 with TRBJ2-7; unclear D gene. Germline assignment: CDR1 SGHNT and CDR2 YYREEE (reference sequence). The CDR3 totals 15 residues. Trimming cost V 4 bases and J 3 bases, with 17 bases left between them. The CDR3 loop reads CASSEPGVSDYEQYF. CDR3 DNA sequence: TGTGCCAGCAGCGAGCCCGGAGTCTCCGACTACGAGCAGTACTTC.

The chain links TRBV25-1 to TRBJ1-4; 7 positions match TRBD1. From germline, CDR1 is MGHDK and CDR2 SYGVNS. CDR3 length equals 13 residues. The trim removed 7 bases at V and 5 bases at J, leaving 4 bases unmatched. The CDR3 DNA reads as TGTGCCAGCAAGACAGGGTCGAATGAAAAACTGTTTTTT. The encoded protein is CASKTGSNEKLFF.

The CDR3 bases are TGCGGCGGACAGGATAACTATGGCTACACCTTC. Encoded protein: CGGQDNYGYTF. The chain carries TRBV20-1 and TRBJ1-2, with TRBD1 matching over 7 bases. Germline CDR1 and CDR2: DFQATT and SNEGSKA (reference sequence). CDR3 length equals 11 residues.

This clone was detected a few times. The V gene is TRBV9, the J gene TRBJ1-1; the D is unclear. Germline loops: CDR1 SGDLS, CDR2 YYNGEE. The germline V and J ends were trimmed by 2 bases and 0 bases, with 5 bases remaining between them. The length of the CDR3 is 13 residues. CDR3 residues: CASSVELNTEAFF. The DNA of the CDR3 is TGTGCCAGCAGCGTTGAGCTGAACACTGAAGCTTTCTTT.

The V and J genes are TRBV10-3 and TRBJ2-7; 8 bases agree with TRBD2. V lost 2 bases, J lost 5 bases, and 5 bases stayed unmatched. The CDR3 runs to 14 residues. The germline gives CDR1 ENHRY, CDR2 SYGVKD. The CDR3 nucleotides read TGTGCCATCAGTGAGCGGTTAGCGGGAAACGAGCAGTACTTC. Its translation is CAISERLAGNEQYF.

The chain employs TRBV4-1 and TRBJ2-1; 7 bases match TRBD2. Germline lookup yields CDR1 MGHRA and CDR2 YSYEKL. CDR3 length: 17 amino acids. Trimming took 3 bases from V and 1 from J; bases not matched to a gene: 9. The CDR3 sequence is CASSHAPGGGSYNEQFF. CDR3 in DNA: TGCGCCAGCAGCCATGCTCCTGGGGGAGGGTCCTACAATGAGCAGTTCTTC.

The chain joins TRBV6-4 to TRBJ2-1; possibly TRBD1 for D (5 bases). Germline CDR1 MRHNA, CDR2 SNTAGT. Trimming removed 7 bases at V and 5 bases at J, with 9 bases between. The CDR3 consists of 12 residues. CDR3 nucleotide sequence: TGTGCCAGCACAGGGAACAACAATGAGCAGTTCTTC. Translating gives CASTGNNNEQFF.